The subject of this entry is one T cell receptor (beta chain). Antigen specificity is unknown. RNA transcripts yielded amplified TCR beta CDR3 regions. A first-round RT-PCR of the TCR CDR3 used the HTBI primer set. One entry per CDR3 protein, called by TCRdb with MiXCR from the multiplex PCR reads. The sample holds approximately 600,000 distinct CDR3 sequences, around 20% seen once. The data are from a study of T cells in Graves' hyperthyroidism and ophthalmopathy. Investigators excluded patients with uncontrolled infection, other autoimmune disease, pregnancy or lactation. Study results and caveats: Most expanded thyroid clonotypes above 0.001 also appeared in blood.

The CDR3 extends over 17 amino acids. Trimming took 2 bases from V and 8 from J, leaving 21 bases between them. The sample consisted of blood. This chain connects TRBV12-3 or TRBV12-4 to TRBJ1-4; D not certain. The receptor was derived from a man aged 30-40 years with Graves' ophthalmopathy. DNA of the CDR3: TGTGCCAGCAGTTTATTCTTAGGTGGTGGGCTTGGCGAAAAACTGTTTTTT. Translation: CASSLFLGGGLGEKLFF.